The 13 T cell receptor beta chains below were found in one sample sequenced in a study of shared clonotypes between healthy human individuals. The method was immunoSEQ multiplex PCR; TCRdb's version includes in-frame clones alone and lacks a portion of them. The sample includes some 1.5 million clones, roughly 96% of them seen just once. Sequenced: naive CD4+ T cells sorted from blood. Documented subset: CD45RA+ positively selected. These receptor sequences come from a man aged 30-40 years in good health.

This clone was recorded only once. Written as DNA, the CDR3 is TGTGCCAGCAGCTTAGCCCCTCCGAGCTCCTACGAGCAGTACTTC. This encodes CASSLAPPSSYEQYF. The chain uses TRBV7-2 and TRBJ2-7; D remains ambiguous. Deletions cut 0 bases from V and 0 bases from J, with 9 bases between. The CDR3 is 15 residues long. Germline-derived CDR1 and CDR2 are SGHTA and FQGNSA.

In DNA, the CDR3 is TGCAGCGTTTGTTCAGGGTTACGGGACACTGAAGCTTTCTTT. Translating gives CSVCSGLRDTEAFF. The genes are TRBV29-1 and TRBJ1-1, with D possibly being TRBD1 (5 bases). Trimming left V 5 bases short and J 3 bases short, with 16 bases between. Germline V gene data show CDR1 as SQVTM and CDR2 as ANQGSEA. This CDR3 spans 14 amino acids.

The rearrangement uses TRBV2 and TRBJ2-5, with D tentatively TRBD1 (6 bases). V gave up 5 bases and J gave up 5 bases, with 12 bases separating them. The length of the CDR3 is 13 residues. The germline V gene encodes CDR1 SNHLY and CDR2 FYNNEI. The CDR3 sequence is CASSLQGRETQYF. The CDR3 coding sequence is TGTGCCAGCAGTCTACAGGGCCGGGAGACCCAGTACTTC.

This clone showed up just once. V gene TRBV28 combines with J gene TRBJ1-5; the D is unclear. Germline loops: CDR1 MDHEN, CDR2 SYDVKM. V was clipped by 2 bases and J by 3 bases, with 8 bases between them. The CDR3 is made up of 14 amino acids. Here the CDR3 DNA reads TGTGCCAGCAGTTTAGTCGCCAACAATCAGCCCCAGCATTTT. This gives the protein CASSLVANNQPQHF.

This chain links TRBV4-2 with TRBJ2-1; 10 nucleotides line up with TRBD2. After removal of 0 bases from V and 9 bases from J, the junction contained 2 bases not matched to a gene. The length of the CDR3 is 14 residues. Germline V lookup: CDR1 LGHNA, CDR2 YNFKEQ. CDR3 sequence: CASSQDPSGSEQFF. Here the CDR3 DNA reads TGTGCCAGCAGCCAAGATCCTAGCGGGAGTGAGCAGTTCTTC.

The rearrangement links TRBV5-4 to TRBJ2-7, with 11 bases that match TRBD1. The trim removed 1 base at V and 3 bases at J, leaving 6 bases unmatched. The CDR3 is made up of 16 amino acids. The germline CDR1 and CDR2 sequences are SGHNT and YYREEE (reference sequence). CDR3 region: CASSLPGQGASYEQYF. For the CDR3, the DNA is TGTGCCAGCAGCTTGCCTGGACAGGGGGCAAGCTACGAGCAGTACTTC.

The V and J genes are TRBV2 and TRBJ2-3; D gene ambiguous. The CDR3 totals 14 residues. Germline V lookup: CDR1 SNHLY, CDR2 FYNNEI. The V end was cut by 3 bases, the J end by 6 bases, with 13 bases between. CDR3 sequence: CASSDGFRLDTQYF. The CDR3 DNA follows: TGTGCCAGCAGTGACGGCTTTCGGTTGGATACGCAGTATTTT.

V and J are TRBV27 and TRBJ2-7, with TRBD2 matching 7 bases. Germline assignment: CDR1 MNHEY and CDR2 SMNVEV (reference sequence). The CDR3 runs to 13 residues. J gave up 5 bases and V 5 bases, and 6 bases lay outside the gene matches. CDR3: CASSRGLVNEQYF. In nucleotides, the CDR3 is TGTGCCAGCAGTCGAGGACTAGTAAACGAGCAGTACTTC.

In DNA form, the CDR3 reads TGTGCCAGCAGCTTCCGAAACAGGTCTGGGGCCAACGTCCTGACTTTC. It yields the protein CASSFRNRSGANVLTF. The rearrangement uses TRBV21-1 and TRBJ2-6; the DNA was not used to check the table's D call, TRBD1. TRBV21-1 is shown as a pseudogene. This CDR3 has 16 amino acids.

The chain joins TRBV2 to TRBJ2-5, with D possibly being TRBD1 (6 bases). The length of the CDR3 is 13 residues. With 3 bases removed from V and 7 bases from J, the gap between germline ends came to 12 bases. Germline V CDR1 and CDR2: SNHLY, FYNNEI. The DNA of the CDR3 is TGTGCCAGCAGTGACACAGGGCTGGCGACCCAGTACTTC. The encoded protein is CASSDTGLATQYF.

The chain links TRBV14 to TRBJ2-7; D perhaps matches TRBD1 (5 bases). Per the germline V gene, CDR1 is SGHDN and CDR2 is FVKESK. Between the trimmed V and J ends, which lost 2 bases and 2 bases, there was a span of 19 bases. The CDR3 totals 17 residues. CDR3 protein: CASSQTSRRTPPYEQYF. The CDR3 nucleotides read TGTGCCAGCAGCCAAACCTCACGTCGGACACCTCCCTACGAGCAGTACTTC.

This clone was recorded only once. The chain has TRBV7-2 and TRBJ2-7; D assignment may be TRBD1 or TRBD2 (5 bases each). This CDR3 spans 15 amino acids. CDR1 is SGHTA, CDR2 FQGNSA, per germline. V lost 1 base and J lost 3, with 13 bases in between. DNA for the CDR3: TGTGCCAGCAGCTTAGATTTGGGAGACAGCTACGAGCAGTACTTC. It is translated as CASSLDLGDSYEQYF.

This chain joins TRBV10-3 and TRBJ2-1; 8 bases fit TRBD2. Germline V lookup: CDR1 ENHRY, CDR2 SYGVKD. With 3 bases clipped from V and 6 bases from J, the junction kept 10 bases outside the gene matches. This CDR3 has 16 residues. The CDR3 DNA reads TGTGCCATCAGTGAACCGTCGAGCGGGAGTCTCAATGAGCAGTTCTTC. This gives the protein CAISEPSSGSLNEQFF.